Each of the 11 T cell receptor beta chains below was sequenced from the same sample in a study of PD-1 blockade in classical Hodgkin lymphoma. Sequencing used immunoSEQ multiplex PCR; TCRdb keeps in-frame clones, though not all of them. The table lists 50,000 or so clones, 85% to 90% of them singletons, with more than 11% in the top ten. As for time point: cycle 4 day 1 (C4D1), after five to seven weeks of nivolumab. Relapse was seen in all patients after autologous stem cell transplantation, and brentuximab vedotin exposure was variable. Sequencing used peripheral blood mononuclear cells (PBMCs), obtained before the fourth cycle of nivolumab. These receptors were taken from a human donor with classical Hodgkin lymphoma.

The chain couples TRBV5-1 to TRBJ2-3; 10 positions match TRBD2. Germline V gives CDR1 SGHRS, CDR2 YFSETQ. The V and J ends lost 3 bases and 5 bases, in that order; junction bases with no gene match: 6. There are 15 residues in the CDR3. The CDR3 region is CASSWGLALGDTQYF. CDR3 nucleotides: TGCGCCAGCAGCTGGGGACTAGCGCTGGGAGATACGCAGTATTTT.

The chain joins TRBV10-1 to TRBJ2-7; TRBD2 agrees at 8 bases. The germline CDR1 and CDR2 sequences are WNHNN and SYGVQD (reference sequence). V was clipped by 3 bases and J by 2 bases; unmatched bases: 3. There are 14 residues in the CDR3. CDR3 sequence: CASSESGSPYEQYF. The CDR3 DNA is TGCGCCAGCAGTGAAAGCGGGAGTCCCTACGAGCAGTACTTC.

The chain has TRBV27 and TRBJ2-7; 9 nucleotides align to TRBD2. This CDR3 contains 16 residues. The germline CDR1 and CDR2 sequences are MNHEY and SMNVEV (reference sequence). The V gene end was trimmed by 2 bases and the J gene end by 5 bases; junction bases not matched to a gene: 10. CDR3 in amino acids: CASSLDGGGRANEQYF. The CDR3 nucleotides read TGTGCCAGCAGTTTAGATGGTGGCGGGAGGGCCAACGAGCAGTACTTC.

J is TRBJ2-7 and V is TRBV4-1; the D call may be TRBD1 or TRBD2 (6 bases each). Germline assignment: CDR1 MGHRA and CDR2 YSYEKL. The CDR3 consists of 13 residues. V was clipped by 6 bases and J by 4 bases, with 13 bases between them. CDR3 loop: CASSLGGTYEQYF. CDR3 coding DNA: TGCGCCAGCAGTCTCGGGGGCACGTACGAGCAGTACTTC.

As regards this clone: At one of its ends the junction is not consistent with the germline gene, which may arise from a read error. Other DNA sequences in the same sample also yield this CDR3. The chain uses TRBV6-5 and TRBJ2-7; D may be TRBD2 (5 bases). Germline CDR1 reads MNHEY; CDR2 reads SVGAGI. CDR3 length: 14 residues. The CDR3 DNA follows: TGTGCCAGCAGCTCCAGCGATAATGACTACGAACAGTACTTC. Translating gives CASSSSDNDYEQYF.

This rearrangement joins TRBV11-3 to TRBJ2-4, with 8 positions matching TRBD2. CDR1 is SGHNT, CDR2 YENEEA, per germline. V trimming: 1 base; J trimming: 7 bases; junction bases outside the gene matches: 9. The CDR3 length is 16 residues. CDR3 nucleotide sequence: TGTGCCAGCAGCTTAGTATTAAGCGGGAGAGGGAACATTCAGTACTTC. Protein: CASSLVLSGRGNIQYF.

This clone was recorded once. This chain connects TRBV19 to TRBJ1-5; no clear D gene. Trimming stripped 1 base from V and 7 bases from J, with 5 bases between. CDR3 length: 12 residues. From germline, CDR1 is LNHDA and CDR2 SQIVND (reference sequence). The CDR3 spells CASSIGIQPQHF. For the CDR3, the DNA is TGTGCCAGTAGTATAGGGATCCAGCCCCAGCATTTT.

The chain couples TRBV7-9 to TRBJ2-7, with D hard to call. This CDR3 has 12 amino acids. The ends were cut back, 2 bases at V and 6 bases at J, with 8 bases in the middle. Germline-derived CDR1 and CDR2 are SEHNR and FQNEAQ (reference sequence). Here the CDR3 reads CASSLLITEQYF. The CDR3 coding sequence is TGTGCCAGCAGCTTATTAATAACCGAGCAGTACTTC.

This clone was counted a few times. V and J are TRBV6-5 and TRBJ2-3; D is uncertain. In germline, CDR1 is MNHEY, CDR2 SVGAGI. CDR3 size: 11 residues. V was cut by 8 bases and J by 4 bases, with 7 bases left in between. DNA for the CDR3: TGTGCCAGCGGGTTGTCAGATACGCAGTATTTT. This gives the protein CASGLSDTQYF.

The chain is built from TRBV19 and TRBJ1-2, with D possibly being TRBD1 (5 bases). CDR1 and CDR2 (germline): LNHDA, SQIVND (reference sequence). V was trimmed by 7 bases and J by 1 base, leaving 19 bases between them. This CDR3 region has 16 residues. The CDR3, as DNA: TGTGCCAGTATTGATTCCGGGACCCTCGTTAACTATGGCTACACCTTC. Protein: CASIDSGTLVNYGYTF.

The V and J genes are TRBV7-8 and TRBJ2-7, with 8 bases that match TRBD2. CDR3 size: 13 residues. Germline V gene sequence: CDR1 SGHVS, CDR2 FQNEAQ. J was trimmed by 3 bases and V by 5 bases; bases with no gene match: 3. The CDR3 protein is CASSAGLDYEQYF. DNA for the CDR3: TGTGCCAGCAGCGCGGGACTAGACTACGAGCAGTACTTC. The full variable domain, in which reference TRBV7-8 and TRBJ2-7 provide the parts outside the CDR3, is GAGVSQSPRYKVAKRGQDVALRCDPISGHVSLFWYQQALGQGPEFLTYFQNEAQLDKSGLPSDRFFAERPEGSVSTLKIQRTQQEDSAVYLCASSAGLDYEQYFGPGTRLTVT.